This TCR beta chain was recorded in a study of shared clonotypes between healthy human individuals. The overall study: Plates per donor: three CD4 naive, three CD4 memory, two CD8 naive, one CD8 memory. Overall study findings and caveats: At large depth, rarefaction still showed sorted-subset sequencing to be incomplete. Genetic and exposure-history diversity was limited by the small donor number.

Cells designated naive CD8 were CD45RO-negative and were positively selected for CCR7, with terminally differentiated effector memory CD45RA+ cells excluded. With respect to this clone: The target antigen is unknown.

The authors' processing: Filtering differed because ImmunoSEQ produced junction-only sequences that carried no quality scores. The repertoire was sequenced with immunoSEQ multiplex PCR; TCRdb's copy has only in-frame clones and lacks some. V and J calls and clone size are copied from that table; D and trimming were computed from the DNA. This sample has about 2.1 million clones, with around 93% found just once. CDR1 SEHNR and CDR2 FQNEAQ come from the germline V gene (reference sequence). The germline V and J ends were trimmed by 1 base and 1 base, with 17 bases remaining between them. This CDR3 has 17 amino acids.

This sequence originates from a man younger than 35 in good health. Some clones in this sample may be carry-over from other donors' samples. The chain recombines TRBV7-9 with TRBJ2-7; D possibly corresponds to TRBD1 (5 bases). Material for sequencing was naive CD8+ T cells from PBMCs. Written as DNA, the CDR3 is TGTGCCAGCAGCTTAGGGGCAGGGCGAGCAATATCCTACGAGCAGTACTTC. Residues: CASSLGAGRAISYEQYF. The variable domain in full, completed from reference TRBV7-9 and TRBJ2-7, reads DTGVSQNPRHKITKRGQNVTFRCDPISEHNRLYWYRQTLGQGPEFLTYFQNEAQLEKSRLLSDRFSAERPKGSFSTLEIQRTEQGDSAMYLCASSLGAGRAISYEQYFGPGTRLTVT.